These T cell receptor beta chains were read from a single sample in a study of radiotherapy plus CTLA-4 blockade in lung cancer. The assay was immunoSEQ multiplex PCR, and TCRdb's table has in-frame clones only and misses some. The data hold roughly 100,000 clones, with roughly four fifths observed a single time. Sample: peripheral blood, taken from a patient treated with radiotherapy plus ipilimumab. Source of these receptors: a human donor with non-small cell lung cancer that progressed on radiotherapy plus ipilimumab. The conserved cysteine and the conserved F or W are not part of the CDR3 here.

v_call: TRBV5-1; j_call: TRBJ2-2; cdr3_aa: ASSFGSGSANTGELF
v_call: TRBV7-2; j_call: TRBJ2-1; cdr3_aa: ASSQGLAGVNSYNEQF
v_call: TRBV15; j_call: TRBJ2-2; cdr3_aa: ATSSGTGGTGELF
v_call: TRBV7-8; j_call: TRBJ1-1; cdr3_aa: ASSLDRDAEAF
v_call: TRBV19; j_call: TRBJ2-7; cdr3_aa: ASSISQGSEQY
v_call: TRBV6-6; j_call: TRBJ2-7; cdr3_aa: ASSSRTGVYEQY
v_call: TRBV5-1; j_call: TRBJ2-5; cdr3_aa: ASSQTGTPQETQY
v_call: TRBV9; j_call: TRBJ2-3; cdr3_aa: ASSVTSGSMDTQY
v_call: TRBV9; j_call: TRBJ1-3; cdr3_aa: ASSVASGSGNTIY
v_call: TRBV27; j_call: TRBJ1-2; cdr3_aa: ASSPSGTDYGYT
v_call: TRBV18; j_call: TRBJ2-1; cdr3_aa: ASSPRLQKGWVNEQF
v_call: TRBV5-1; j_call: TRBJ2-2; cdr3_aa: ASSSTSGENTGELF
v_call: TRBV6-5; j_call: NA; cdr3_aa: ASSYGQVLSSYEQY